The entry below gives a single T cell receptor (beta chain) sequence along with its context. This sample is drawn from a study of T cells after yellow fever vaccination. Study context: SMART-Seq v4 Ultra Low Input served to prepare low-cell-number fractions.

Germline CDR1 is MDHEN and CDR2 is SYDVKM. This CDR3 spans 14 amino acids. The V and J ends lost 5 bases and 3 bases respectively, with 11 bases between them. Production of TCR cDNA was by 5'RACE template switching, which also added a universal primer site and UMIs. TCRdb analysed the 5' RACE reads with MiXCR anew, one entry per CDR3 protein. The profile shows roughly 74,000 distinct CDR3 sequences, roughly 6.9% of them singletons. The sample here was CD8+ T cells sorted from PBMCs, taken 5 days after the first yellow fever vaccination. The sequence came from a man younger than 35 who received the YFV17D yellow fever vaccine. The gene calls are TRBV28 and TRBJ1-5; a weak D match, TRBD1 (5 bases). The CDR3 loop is CASSHGHLNQPQHF. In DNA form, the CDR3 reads TGTGCCAGCAGTCACGGACACCTCAATCAGCCCCAGCATTTT.